Below, 23 T cell receptor beta chains from the same sample are listed, as sequenced in a study of T cells after yellow fever vaccination. From the 5' RACE reads, TCRdb called clonotypes with MiXCR, one entry per CDR3 protein. The sample shows about 210,000 distinct CDR3 sequences, about 3% of them seen only once. The sample was CD4+ T cells sorted from PBMCs, taken 10 days after the yellow fever booster vaccination. The origin of the receptors is a man younger than 35 who received the YFV17D yellow fever vaccine.

In this sample, this clonotype turned up many times. This chain connects TRBV4-3 to TRBJ1-2; D uncertain. The germline V gene has CDR1 LGHNA and CDR2 YSLEER. The V end was cut by 0 bases, the J end by 1 base, with 9 bases between. The CDR3 is 15 amino acids. CDR3 residues: CASSQDLVDNYGYTF. The CDR3 nucleotides are TGCGCCAGCAGCCAAGACTTGGTTGATAACTATGGCTACACCTTC.

This clonotype was recorded at least ten times. The V and J genes are TRBV12-3 or TRBV12-4 and TRBJ2-5; the match to TRBD2 covers 7 bases. The CDR3 extends over 16 amino acids. Trimming removed 5 bases from V and 4 bases from J; junction bases left unmatched: 13. The CDR3 loop is CASSPAGMRGRETQYF. Written as DNA, the CDR3 is TGTGCCAGCAGTCCCGCGGGGATGCGGGGGAGAGAGACCCAGTACTTC.

Ten or more counts support this clonotype. V and J are TRBV14 and TRBJ2-4; the D gene is possibly TRBD2 (6 bases). The CDR3 has 16 amino acids. Germline V lookup: CDR1 SGHDN, CDR2 FVKESK. Trimming removed 3 bases at V and 0 bases at J, with 12 bases between. CDR3 sequence reads: CASSQWRVKAKNIQYF. In DNA form, the CDR3 reads TGTGCCAGCAGCCAGTGGAGGGTAAAAGCCAAAAACATTCAGTACTTC.

This clonotype was found many times. V gene TRBV30 combines with J gene TRBJ1-5; D uncertain. Trimming pared 2 bases from V and 1 base from J, leaving 6 bases between. This CDR3 spans 13 amino acids. The germline V gene encodes CDR1 GTSNPN and CDR2 SVGIG (reference sequence). CDR3 nucleotides: TGTGCCTGGAGTAGTGCGAGCAATCAGCCCCAGCATTTT. Translating it yields CAWSSASNQPQHF.

The chain joins TRBV7-2 to TRBJ2-1, with 8 bases fitting TRBD1. This CDR3 comprises 13 residues. CDR1 SGHTA and CDR2 FQGNSA come from the germline V gene. The ends lost 4 bases at V and 8 bases at J; junction bases unmatched: 4. CDR3 protein: CASSSDREDEQFF. CDR3 nucleotide sequence: TGTGCCAGCAGCTCGGACAGGGAGGATGAGCAGTTCTTC.

This clonotype occurred a few times. The CDR3 spells CSASPTSGGAETQYF. DNA for the CDR3: TGCAGTGCTAGCCCGACTAGCGGGGGGGCGGAGACCCAGTACTTC. The chain employs TRBV20-1 and TRBJ2-5; 14 nucleotides align to TRBD2. After removal of 3 bases from V and 5 bases from J, the junction contained 5 bases not matched to a gene. This CDR3 comprises 15 residues. Germline assignment: CDR1 DFQATT and CDR2 SNEGSKA (reference sequence).

This clonotype was seen a handful of times. The V gene is TRBV4-3, the J gene TRBJ2-5; TRBD1 is a possible D gene (5 bases). Trimming pared 2 bases from V and 7 bases from J, leaving 11 bases between. Per germline, CDR1 LGHNA and CDR2 YSLEER. The CDR3 is made up of 13 amino acids. The DNA for the CDR3 is TGCGCCAGCAGCCAATTCAGAACAGGGACCCAGTACTTC. Amino acids: CASSQFRTGTQYF.

This clonotype was recorded a few times. The chain uses TRBV28 and TRBJ1-3; D remains unclear. Germline assignment: CDR1 MDHEN and CDR2 SYDVKM. V lost 2 bases, J lost 0 bases, and 8 bases lay in between. The CDR3 covers 15 residues. CDR3 sequence (DNA): TGTGCCAGCAGTTTAGGCTCCGGCTCTGGAAACACCATATATTTT. Amino acid sequence: CASSLGSGSGNTIYF.

This clonotype was observed many times. The CDR3 is CASKYRTGTSGLSSYNEQFF. The CDR3 nucleotides are TGTGCCAGCAAATACCGGACCGGGACTAGCGGGTTAAGCTCCTACAATGAGCAGTTCTTC. The V and J genes are TRBV6-2 or TRBV6-3 and TRBJ2-1, with 12 bases lining up with TRBD2. The V and J ends lost 7 bases and 0 bases, in that order; junction bases with no gene match: 16. Per the germline V gene, CDR1 is MNHEY and CDR2 is SVGEGT. CDR3 size: 20 residues.

This clonotype appeared many times. The genes are TRBV29-1 and TRBJ2-7; possibly TRBD1 for D (6 bases). Germline CDR1 SQVTM, CDR2 ANQGSEA. CDR3 length: 13 residues. Trimming stripped 6 bases from V and 0 bases from J, with 12 bases between. The CDR3 region has the DNA TGCAGCGTACAGGGTGCGGCCTCCTACGAGCAGTACTTC. Encoded protein: CSVQGAASYEQYF.

Only a few counts were recorded for this clonotype. A much more abundant neighbour one base away suggests this may be a read error. The chain recombines TRBV6-2 or TRBV6-3 with TRBJ1-4; D unresolved. Germline V gene sequence: CDR1 MNHEY, CDR2 SVGEGT. Trimming removed 5 bases from V and 6 bases from J, with 7 bases in between. The CDR3 totals 12 residues. The CDR3 DNA sequence: TGTGCCAGCAGTCCCGCGGATGAAAAACTGTTTTTT. The encoded protein is CASSPADEKLFF.

This clonotype came up a few times. V usage is TRBV10-3 and J usage is TRBJ1-3, with a tentative D call TRBD1 (5 bases). Germline CDR1 is ENHRY and CDR2 is SYGVKD. CDR3 length equals 18 residues. V dropped 3 bases and J dropped 7 bases, with 25 bases sitting between them. CDR3: CAISDLTSGLLEGNTIYF. The CDR3 DNA is TGTGCCATCAGTGACTTAACATCCGGGCTCCTAGAGGGGAACACCATATATTTT.

This chain links TRBV2 with TRBJ2-1, with TRBD2 identical over 12 bases. This CDR3 has 14 amino acids. After removal of 6 bases from V and 9 bases from J, the junction contained 6 bases not matched to a gene. From germline, CDR1 is SNHLY and CDR2 FYNNEI. The CDR3 sequence: CASRALTSGGEQFF. The DNA for the CDR3 is TGTGCCAGCAGAGCCCTGACTAGCGGGGGTGAGCAGTTCTTC.

This clonotype was seen at least ten times. The rearrangement uses TRBV20-1 and TRBJ2-1, with D tentatively TRBD2 (7 bases). The CDR3 extends over 14 amino acids. CDR1 and CDR2 from the germline V gene are DFQATT and SNEGSKA (reference sequence). Trimming removed 6 bases from V and 0 bases from J, with 12 bases in between. The CDR3 coding sequence is TGCAGTGCCCGGGGGGCCAGCTCCTACAATGAGCAGTTCTTC. Its translation is CSARGASSYNEQFF.

This clonotype was recorded many times. This chain links TRBV7-9 with TRBJ2-2, with a weak D call TRBD1 (5 bases). CDR3 size: 14 residues. CDR1 and CDR2 (germline): SEHNR, FQNEAQ (reference sequence). Trimming left V 2 bases short and J 5 bases short, with 9 bases between. The CDR3 coding sequence is TGTGCCAGCAGCTTACTGGGGCTAACCGGGGAGCTGTTTTTT. Translated: CASSLLGLTGELFF. The full variable domain, completed using reference TRBV7-9 and TRBJ2-2, is DTGVSQNPRHKITKRGQNVTFRCDPISEHNRLYWYRQTLGQGPEFLTYFQNEAQLEKSRLLSDRFSAERPKGSFSTLEIQRTEQGDSAMYLCASSLLGLTGELFFGEGSRLTVL.

This clonotype showed up many times. The CDR3 DNA sequence: TGCGCCAGCAGCCAAGATTGGGAGGCAAGGTACGAGCAGTACTTC. Protein sequence: CASSQDWEARYEQYF. The chain has TRBV4-3 and TRBJ2-7; a possible D gene is TRBD2 (6 bases). Germline values: CDR1 LGHNA, CDR2 YSLEER. The V end was cut by 0 bases, the J end by 4 bases, with 13 bases between. The CDR3 is 15 amino acids.

This clonotype was observed at least ten times. This rearrangement joins TRBV4-2 to TRBJ1-4; D is undetermined. The CDR3 runs to 12 residues. Germline assignment: CDR1 LGHNA and CDR2 YNFKEQ. The V and J ends lost 0 bases and 10 bases respectively, with 6 bases between them. Here the CDR3 DNA reads TGTGCCAGCAGCCAAGACGGGAGAAAACTGTTTTTT. It yields the protein CASSQDGRKLFF.

Only a few counts were recorded for this clonotype. The chain has TRBV10-3 and TRBJ2-1, with 10 bases matching TRBD2. Germline CDR1 and CDR2: ENHRY and SYGVKD. This CDR3 spans 14 amino acids. J gave up 6 bases and V 7 bases, and 6 bases lay outside the gene matches. CDR3 in DNA: TGTGCCATCAACCAGCGGGGGGGCTCCAATGAGCAGTTCTTC. Amino acid sequence: CAINQRGGSNEQFF.

The chain is built from TRBV7-2 and TRBJ1-1, with a weak D call TRBD1 (6 bases). Trimming removed 5 bases from V and 3 bases from J, with 13 bases in between. The germline CDR1 and CDR2 sequences are SGHTA and FQGNSA. The CDR3 has 14 residues. The CDR3 spells CASSPQGSDTEAFF. The CDR3 DNA follows: TGTGCCAGCAGCCCCCAGGGGTCGGACACTGAAGCTTTCTTT.

This clonotype showed up many times. This chain links TRBV10-3 with TRBJ2-7; perhaps TRBD1 as D (7 bases). The CDR3 consists of 12 residues. Trimming pared 7 bases from V and 9 bases from J, leaving 16 bases between. Germline lookup yields CDR1 ENHRY and CDR2 SYGVKD. Written as DNA, the CDR3 is TGTGCCATCACCCTAGGACAGGAGGGGCAGTACGTC. The encoded protein is CAITLGQEGQYV.

This clonotype has a count of ten or more. V is TRBV12-3 or TRBV12-4 and J is TRBJ2-3; D perhaps matches TRBD1 (5 bases). Trimming cost V 6 bases and J 3 bases, with 10 bases left between them. This CDR3 is built from 13 residues. In nucleotides, the CDR3 is TGTGCCAGCAGCCGATCAGGGACAGATACGCAGTATTTT. Encoded protein: CASSRSGTDTQYF.

The chain combines TRBV12-5 with TRBJ1-1, with TRBD1 identical over 7 bases. The CDR3 loop spans 13 amino acids. The germline CDR1 and CDR2 sequences are LGHNT and FRNRAP. J gave up 5 bases and V 3 bases, and 3 bases lay outside the gene matches. DNA for the CDR3: TGTGCTAGTGGTTTCAGGGGGGGTACTGAAGCTTTCTTT. Protein product: CASGFRGGTEAFF.

The J gene is TRBJ1-2, the V gene TRBV30; D is undetermined. The CDR3 runs to 13 residues. The germline gives CDR1 GTSNPN, CDR2 SVGIG (reference sequence). V shed 1 base and J shed 4 bases, with 10 bases lying between them. CDR3 bases: TGTGCCTGGAGTGGGGGTCGGGGCTATGGCTACACCTTC. This encodes CAWSGGRGYGYTF.